This T cell receptor beta chain was identified during a study of blood T cell repertoires in COVID-19. About the research overall: The samples span acute and convalescent COVID-19 from the United States, Italy and Spain.

This clone has a single count. Ages ranged from roughly 18 to 100 years, with residence in 24 US areas. The study assigned cohorts using participant-reported clinical history. With 3 bases removed from V and 0 bases from J, the gap between germline ends came to 8 bases. Germline V lookup: CDR1 DFQATT, CDR2 SNEGSKA (reference sequence). The CDR3 has 13 amino acids. Only in-frame clones appear in the TCRdb table, and some are missing; sequencing was by immunoSEQ multiplex PCR. The table has 300,000 to 500,000 clones, roughly 87% seen once. Sequenced material: PBMCs or T cells enriched from blood (not recorded which). This clonotype originated in a woman aged 40 to 50 with acute COVID-19. The chain has TRBV20-1 and TRBJ1-1; D is ambiguous. The CDR3 DNA follows: TGCAGTGCTAGTAAAGACTTGAACACTGAAGCTTTCTTT. Translated, it gives CSASKDLNTEAFF.